A single sample gave rise to the 26 T cell receptor beta chains below, sequenced in a study of cytomegalovirus exposure and HLA in healthy donors. With 60 Vbeta and 13 Jbeta primers, the PCR was carried out. The assay was immunoSEQ multiplex PCR, and TCRdb's table has in-frame clones only and misses some. This table has about 130,000 clones, over 70% appearing once. Sample: PBMCs. Receptors were obtained from a woman in her thirties or forties in good health and CMV-seronegative.

The CDR3 reads CASSLAIGQGNTEAFF. The CDR3 bases are TGCGCCAGCAGCTTGGCCATAGGACAGGGGAACACTGAAGCTTTCTTT. The V gene is TRBV5-1, the J gene TRBJ1-1; 8 bases fit TRBD1. In germline, CDR1 is SGHRS, CDR2 YFSETQ. CDR3 length equals 16 residues. Trimming at V came to 0 bases and at J to 1 base, leaving 5 bases not matched to a gene. Full variable domain (remainder filled in from reference TRBV5-1 and TRBJ1-1): KAGVTQTPRYLIKTRGQQVTLSCSPISGHRSVSWYQQTPGQGLQFLFEYFSETQRNKGNFPGRFSGRQFSNSRSEMNVSTLELGDSALYLCASSLAIGQGNTEAFFGQGTRLTVV.

This clone was observed a handful of times. The chain uses TRBV4-1 and TRBJ2-7; D is perhaps TRBD2 (5 bases). The CDR3 covers 15 residues. Per germline, CDR1 MGHRA and CDR2 YSYEKL. Trimming removed 3 bases from V and 5 bases from J, with 17 bases in between. This CDR3 is CASSQRELGLDEQYF. The CDR3 DNA reads TGCGCCAGCAGCCAGAGGGAACTAGGGTTGGACGAGCAGTACTTC.

This clone was detected only once. This chain connects TRBV5-4 to TRBJ2-2; 11 bases align to TRBD1. Germline V CDR1 and CDR2: SGHNT, YYREEE (reference sequence). V was clipped by 3 bases and J by 4 bases; unmatched bases: 2. This CDR3 comprises 15 residues. CDR3 coding DNA: TGTGCCAGCAGCTCCGGGACAGGGGGCACCGGGGAGCTGTTTTTT. It is translated as CASSSGTGGTGELFF.

The rearrangement joins TRBV19 to TRBJ2-1, with a tentative D call TRBD1 (7 bases). CDR3 length: 16 amino acids. Germline values: CDR1 LNHDA, CDR2 SQIVND (reference sequence). V was clipped by 5 bases and J by 3 bases, with 17 bases between them. CDR3 sequence reads: CASSRPGQGGYNEQFF. As DNA, the CDR3 is TGTGCCAGTAGTCGTCCTGGCCAGGGGGGCTACAATGAGCAGTTCTTC.

V gene TRBV18 combines with J gene TRBJ2-1; weak D call: TRBD1 (5 bases). The germline CDR1 and CDR2 sequences are KGHSH and LQKENI. With 2 bases removed from V and 10 bases from J, the gap between germline ends came to 12 bases. The CDR3 loop spans 13 amino acids. This chain's CDR3 is CASSPGAALEQFF. CDR3 nucleotide sequence: TGTGCCAGCTCACCAGGGGCAGCCCTCGAGCAGTTCTTC.

The V call is TRBV27, the J call TRBJ1-4; D is unclear. The germline CDR1 and CDR2 sequences are MNHEY and SMNVEV (reference sequence). Trimming removed 2 bases from V and 7 bases from J, with 20 bases in between. CDR3 length: 17 amino acids. CDR3: CASSLKRGAVFGEKLFF. The CDR3 nucleotides are TGTGCCAGCAGTTTAAAACGGGGTGCGGTATTTGGTGAAAAACTGTTTTTT.

The chain has TRBV30 and TRBJ1-6; 9 nucleotides align to TRBD1. This CDR3 contains 13 residues. The junction had 1 base not matched to a gene; V was cut back by 3 bases and J by 7 bases. Germline CDR1 GTSNPN, CDR2 SVGIG (reference sequence). The CDR3 DNA reads as TGTGCCTGGAGGACAGGGGGGAATTCACCCCTCCACTTT. It yields the protein CAWRTGGNSPLHF.

This clone is a singleton in its sample. The rearrangement links TRBV19 to TRBJ2-3; no definite D call. CDR1 LNHDA and CDR2 SQIVND come from the germline V gene (reference sequence). This CDR3 contains 12 residues. With 0 bases removed from V and 6 bases from J, the gap between germline ends came to 4 bases. The CDR3, as DNA: TGTGCCAGTAGTATAGAGGAGGATACGCAGTATTTT. This sequence encodes CASSIEEDTQYF.

V gene TRBV7-9 combines with J gene TRBJ2-7; 7 bases fit TRBD2. Trimming at V came to 5 bases and at J to 4 bases, leaving 5 bases not matched to a gene. The V gene's germline CDR1 is SEHNR and CDR2 FQNEAQ (reference sequence). The length of the CDR3 is 13 residues. This CDR3 is CASSPLAVYEQYF. The CDR3 bases are TGTGCCAGCAGCCCCCTAGCGGTTTACGAGCAGTACTTC.

The genes are TRBV19 and TRBJ2-3; 8 positions match TRBD2. The ends lost 3 bases at V and 5 bases at J; junction bases unmatched: 4. The CDR3 runs to 14 residues. Germline V CDR1 and CDR2: LNHDA, SQIVND (reference sequence). The CDR3 protein is CASSMRSGRDTQYF. The CDR3 coding sequence is TGTGCCAGTAGTATGAGGAGCGGGAGAGATACGCAGTATTTT.

The genes are TRBV19 and TRBJ1-2; weak D call: TRBD1 (5 bases). The CDR3 has 13 residues. The germline V and J ends were trimmed by 3 bases and 10 bases, with 15 bases remaining between them. Looked up from germline, CDR1 is LNHDA and CDR2 is SQIVND (reference sequence). The CDR3 coding sequence is TGTGCCAGTAGTATCACAGGAGCCCTTTTCTACACCTTC. The encoded protein is CASSITGALFYTF.

The V and J genes are TRBV13 and TRBJ2-5; D perhaps matches TRBD1 (5 bases). In germline, CDR1 is PRHDT, CDR2 FYEKMQ (reference sequence). The V end lost 0 bases, the J end lost 6 bases, and 17 bases lay between the germline ends. The CDR3 consists of 16 residues. The CDR3 loop is CASSLGGRQIVQTQYF. CDR3 nucleotide sequence: TGTGCCAGCAGCTTAGGCGGTAGACAGATCGTACAGACCCAGTACTTC. The whole variable domain, filled in from reference TRBV13 and TRBJ2-5, reads AAGVIQSPRHLIKEKRETATLKCYPIPRHDTVYWYQQGPGQDPQFLISFYEKMQSDKGSIPDRFSAQQFSDYHSELNMSSLELGDSALYFCASSLGGRQIVQTQYFGPGTRLLVL.

The chain links TRBV29-1 to TRBJ2-7; 7 bases fit TRBD1. Germline-derived CDR1 and CDR2 are SQVTM and ANQGSEA. Trimming removed 0 bases from V and 7 bases from J; junction bases left unmatched: 6. This CDR3 spans 13 amino acids. The CDR3 nucleotides read TGCAGCGTTGAAGAGGGCAGGGGGAGAGAGCAGTACTTC. Translated, it gives CSVEEGRGREQYF.

V gene TRBV27 combines with J gene TRBJ1-6; D not resolved. The CDR3 totals 13 residues. With 4 bases removed from V and 8 bases from J, the gap between germline ends came to 9 bases. The germline V gene has CDR1 MNHEY and CDR2 SMNVEV (reference sequence). CDR3 bases: TGTGCCAGCAGTTATATCCCCGATTCACCCCTCCACTTT. The encoded protein is CASSYIPDSPLHF.

This chain uses TRBV4-1 with TRBJ2-7; the D gene is possibly TRBD2 (5 bases). The CDR3 contains 14 residues. Trimming cost V 0 bases and J 2 bases, with 8 bases left between them. Germline CDR1 is MGHRA and CDR2 is YSYEKL. CDR3 loop: CASSQEGGAYEQYF. Here the CDR3 DNA reads TGCGCCAGCAGCCAAGAAGGAGGAGCCTACGAGCAGTACTTC.

CDR3 nucleotides: TGTGCCAGCAGTCCGGGTCCCTCCTCCTACGAGCAGTACTTC. Protein: CASSPGPSSYEQYF. The V call is TRBV27, the J call TRBJ2-5, with D unresolved. The end of the DNA is better explained by TRBJ2-7, so the J call may be wrong. The CDR3 loop spans 14 amino acids. The germline V gene has CDR1 MNHEY and CDR2 SMNVEV (reference sequence).

The rearrangement joins TRBV6-1 to TRBJ1-2; D remains ambiguous. This CDR3 spans 14 amino acids. Trimming took 0 bases from V and 9 from J, leaving 14 bases between them. Germline CDR1 reads MNHNS; CDR2 reads SASEGT. In nucleotides, the CDR3 is TGTGCCAGCAGTGAAGCCCGAGGGATTTTGCGCTACACCTTC. Its protein is CASSEARGILRYTF.

J is TRBJ1-4 and V is TRBV15; 11 bases agree with TRBD1. This CDR3 contains 17 residues. CDR1 is LNHNV, CDR2 YYDKDF, per germline (reference sequence). V was clipped by 7 bases and J by 7 bases; unmatched bases: 14. CDR3 in amino acids: CATTLLSGTGGSEKLFF. The CDR3 DNA sequence: TGTGCCACCACTTTACTTTCCGGGACAGGGGGTAGTGAAAAACTGTTTTTT.

The gene calls are TRBV30 and TRBJ2-2, with 7 bases that match TRBD2. Trimming removed 4 bases from V and 4 bases from J; junction bases left unmatched: 6. Germline lookup yields CDR1 GTSNPN and CDR2 SVGIG (reference sequence). The CDR3 has 14 residues. The CDR3 DNA follows: TGTGCCTGGATGACGGGGGAGGGCACCGGGGAGCTGTTTTTT. Translating it yields CAWMTGEGTGELFF.

This clone occurred a few times. V gene TRBV5-1 combines with J gene TRBJ2-7; 8 nucleotides agree with TRBD2. Germline V CDR1 and CDR2: SGHRS, YFSETQ. V trimming: 4 bases; J trimming: 4 bases; junction bases outside the gene matches: 10. The CDR3 is made up of 15 amino acids. The CDR3 loop reads CASSPTIAGGYEQYF. As DNA, the CDR3 is TGCGCCAGCAGCCCCACCATTGCGGGGGGATACGAGCAGTACTTC.

The rearrangement links TRBV10-2 to TRBJ2-7, with TRBD2 identical over 9 bases. Germline V gene data show CDR1 as WSHSY and CDR2 as SAAADI. The CDR3 is 16 residues long. V lost 0 bases and J lost 0; bases outside the gene matches: 3. The CDR3 sequence: CASSESSSGASYEQYF. CDR3 bases: TGCGCCAGCAGTGAGTCTTCTAGCGGGGCCTCCTACGAGCAGTACTTC.

The chain combines TRBV28 with TRBJ2-7, with a weak D call TRBD1 (6 bases). Germline CDR1 and CDR2: MDHEN and SYDVKM. This CDR3 comprises 14 residues. Trimming stripped 6 bases from V and 2 bases from J, with 14 bases between. For the CDR3, the DNA is TGTGCCAGCAGGGTCGACAGGTCCCCCTACGAGCAGTACTTC. Translated: CASRVDRSPYEQYF.

This clone was picked up one time. The genes are TRBV9 and TRBJ2-3; a possible D gene is TRBD2 (6 bases). Per the germline V gene, CDR1 is SGDLS and CDR2 is YYNGEE. The CDR3 totals 16 residues. V was clipped by 4 bases and J by 4 bases, with 19 bases between them. CDR3 amino acids: CASSPRGPTSSDTQYF. CDR3 DNA: TGTGCCAGCAGCCCGAGAGGTCCGACTAGTTCAGATACGCAGTATTTT.

This sequence joins TRBV6-1 and TRBJ1-2; D is unresolved. V was clipped by 0 bases and J by 4 bases, with 12 bases between them. The CDR3 loop spans 15 amino acids. The germline CDR1 and CDR2 sequences are MNHNS and SASEGT. The CDR3 sequence is CASSEASGPFYGYTF. For the CDR3, the DNA is TGTGCCAGCAGTGAAGCATCAGGCCCCTTCTATGGCTACACCTTC.

The chain has TRBV19 and TRBJ2-3, with D maybe TRBD2 (5 bases). The V gene lost 6 bases and the J gene lost 7 bases, with 14 bases spanning the gap. Germline V CDR1 and CDR2: LNHDA, SQIVND (reference sequence). The CDR3 totals 13 residues. CDR3 amino acids: CASRVGVTNTQYF. Written as DNA, the CDR3 is TGTGCCAGTAGGGTCGGGGTGACCAATACGCAGTATTTT.

The gene calls are TRBV5-1 and TRBJ2-5, with TRBD1 matching 10 bases. V lost 0 bases to trimming and J lost 1 base; unmatched junction nucleotides: 0. Germline loops: CDR1 SGHRS, CDR2 YFSETQ. The CDR3 is 15 amino acids. CDR3 DNA: TGCGCCAGCAGCTTGGGACAGGGGGCCCAAGAGACCCAGTACTTC. It yields the protein CASSLGQGAQETQYF.